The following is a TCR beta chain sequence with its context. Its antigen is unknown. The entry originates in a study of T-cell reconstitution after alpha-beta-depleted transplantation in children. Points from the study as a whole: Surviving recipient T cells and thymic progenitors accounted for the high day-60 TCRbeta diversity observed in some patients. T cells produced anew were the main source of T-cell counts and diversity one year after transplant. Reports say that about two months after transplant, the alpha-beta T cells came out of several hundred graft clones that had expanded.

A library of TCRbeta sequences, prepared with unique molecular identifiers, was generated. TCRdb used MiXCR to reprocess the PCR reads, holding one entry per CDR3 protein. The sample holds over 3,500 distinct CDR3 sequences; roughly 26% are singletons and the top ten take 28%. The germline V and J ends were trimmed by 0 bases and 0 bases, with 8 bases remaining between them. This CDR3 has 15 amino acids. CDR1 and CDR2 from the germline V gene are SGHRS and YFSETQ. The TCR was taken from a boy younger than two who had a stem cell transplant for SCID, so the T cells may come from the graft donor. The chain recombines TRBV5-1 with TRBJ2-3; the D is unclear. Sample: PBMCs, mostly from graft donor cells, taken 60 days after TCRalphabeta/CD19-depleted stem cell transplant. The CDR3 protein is CASSLALSSTDTQYF. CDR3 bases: TGCGCCAGCAGCTTGGCCCTATCGAGCACAGATACGCAGTATTTT. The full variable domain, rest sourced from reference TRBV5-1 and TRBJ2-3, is KAGVTQTPRYLIKTRGQQVTLSCSPISGHRSVSWYQQTPGQGLQFLFEYFSETQRNKGNFPGRFSGRQFSNSRSEMNVSTLELGDSALYLCASSLALSSTDTQYFGPGTRLTVL.